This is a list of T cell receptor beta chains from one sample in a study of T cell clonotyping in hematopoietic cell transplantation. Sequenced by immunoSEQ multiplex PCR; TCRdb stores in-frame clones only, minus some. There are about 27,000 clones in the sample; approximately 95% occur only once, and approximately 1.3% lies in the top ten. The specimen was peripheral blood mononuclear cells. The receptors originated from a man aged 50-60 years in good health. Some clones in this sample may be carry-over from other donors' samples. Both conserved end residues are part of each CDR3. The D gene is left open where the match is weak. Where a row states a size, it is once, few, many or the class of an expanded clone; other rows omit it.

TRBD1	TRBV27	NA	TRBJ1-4	CASSSDRVGEKLFF	TGTGCCAGCAGTTCAGACAGGGTGGGGGAAAAACTGTTTTTT
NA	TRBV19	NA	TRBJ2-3	CASSILVGRTDTQYF	TGTGCCAGTAGTATCCTTGTAGGCCGCACAGATACGCAGTATTTT
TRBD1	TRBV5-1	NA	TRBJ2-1	CASSPEKGQLLYNEQFF	TGCGCCAGCAGCCCGGAGAAGGGACAGCTCCTTTACAATGAGCAGTTCTTC
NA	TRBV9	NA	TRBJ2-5	CASSRDAGEETQYF	TGTGCCAGCAGCCGAGACGCAGGAGAAGAGACCCAGTACTTC
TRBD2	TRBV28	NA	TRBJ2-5	CASSPGLAGEYVWRETQYF	TGTGCCAGCAGTCCGGGACTAGCGGGGGAGTATGTCTGGAGAGAGACCCAGTACTTC
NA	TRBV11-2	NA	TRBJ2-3	CASSRPWTATPIDTQYF	TGTGCCAGCAGCCGACCCTGGACAGCTACCCCGATTGATACGCAGTATTTT
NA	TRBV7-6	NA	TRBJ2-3	CASSLGAEDTQYF	TGTGCCAGCAGCTTGGGGGCTGAGGATACGCAGTATTTT
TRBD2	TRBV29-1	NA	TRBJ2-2	CSVAGGLAATGELFF	TGCAGCGTTGCGGGGGGACTAGCGGCCACCGGGGAGCTGTTTTTT
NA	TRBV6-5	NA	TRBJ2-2	CASSYVRGTGELFF	TGTGCCAGCAGTTACGTAAGGGGAACCGGGGAGCTGTTTTTT
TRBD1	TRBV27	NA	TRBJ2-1	CASSFRYMTGGARPFF	TGTGCCAGCAGTTTCCGATATATGACAGGGGGCGCTCGGCCGTTCTTC
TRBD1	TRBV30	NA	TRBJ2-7	CACPGQGVYEQYF	TGTGCCTGTCCGGGACAGGGGGTTTACGAGCAGTACTTC
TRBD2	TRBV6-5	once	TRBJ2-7	CASTSASGGTYEQYF	TGTGCCAGCACCTCAGCTAGCGGGGGGACCTACGAGCAGTACTTC
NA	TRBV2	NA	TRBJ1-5	CASTWNSNQPQHF	TGTGCCAGCACCTGGAATAGCAATCAGCCCCAGCATTTT
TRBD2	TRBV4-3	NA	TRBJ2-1	CASSQGLAGGYNEQFF	TGCGCCAGCAGCCAAGGGCTAGCGGGGGGCTACAATGAGCAGTTCTTC
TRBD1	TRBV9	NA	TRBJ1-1	CASSGGDRVVTEAFF	TGTGCCAGCAGCGGCGGGGACAGGGTCGTCACTGAAGCTTTCTTT
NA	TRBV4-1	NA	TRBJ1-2	CASSQDRTVDGYTF	TGCGCCAGCAGCCAAGATAGAACGGTAGATGGCTACACCTTC
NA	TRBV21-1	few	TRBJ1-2	CASSNQVGGGYTF	TGTGCCAGCAGCAACCAAGTGGGGGGTGGCTACACCTTC
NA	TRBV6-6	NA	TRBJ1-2	CATHRDVSYTF	TGTGCCACCCACCGGGACGTTAGCTACACCTTC
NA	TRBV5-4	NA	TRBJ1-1	CASSLAGLENTEAFF	TGTGCCAGCAGCTTGGCGGGACTGGAAAACACTGAAGCTTTCTTT
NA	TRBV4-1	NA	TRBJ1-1	CASSPNSRGNTEAFF	TGCGCCAGCAGCCCAAACTCACGGGGGAACACTGAAGCTTTCTTT
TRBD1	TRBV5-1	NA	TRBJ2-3	CASSLTNRGLTDTQYF	TGCGCCAGCAGCTTAACTAACAGGGGGCTCACAGATACGCAGTATTTT
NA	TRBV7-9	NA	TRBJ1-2	CASSLGDYGYTF	TGTGCCAGCAGCTTGGGAGACTATGGCTACACCTTC
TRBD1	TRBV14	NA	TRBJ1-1	CASSQDGRGLTEAFF	TGTGCCAGCAGCCAGGATGGAAGGGGGCTCACTGAAGCTTTCTTT
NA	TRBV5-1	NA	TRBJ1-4	CASSSGRTAVNEKLFF	TGCGCCAGCAGCTCGGGACGGACTGCGGTTAATGAAAAACTGTTTTTT
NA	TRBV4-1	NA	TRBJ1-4	CASSQGQPNEKLFF	TGCGCCAGCAGCCAAGGACAGCCAAATGAAAAACTGTTTTTT
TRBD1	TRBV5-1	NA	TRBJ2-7	CASSLGGTGSYEQYF	TGCGCCAGCAGCTTGGGAGGGACAGGGTCCTACGAGCAGTACTTC
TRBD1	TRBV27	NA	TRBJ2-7	CASSPGQGPYEQYF	TGTGCCAGCAGTCCGGGACAGGGACCCTACGAGCAGTACTTC
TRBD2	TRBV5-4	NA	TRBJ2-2	CASSPGLLVGIGELFF	TGTGCCAGCTCCCCGGGACTACTGGTTGGAATCGGGGAGCTGTTTTTT